Presented here are 20 T cell receptor beta chains from one specimen sequenced in a study of T cell responses to AZD1222 COVID-19 vaccine. Assay used: immunoSEQ multiplex PCR; TCRdb lists only in-frame clones, some missing. The sample includes approximately 100,000 clones, roughly 87% of them seen just once. This material consisted of peripheral blood, taken on day 0 of AZD1222 vaccination. Receptors were obtained from an adult in good health.

The genes are TRBV3-1 (or the pseudogene TRBV3-2) and TRBJ2-2, with D maybe TRBD1 (6 bases). CDR1 and CDR2 from the germline V gene are LGHDT and YNNKEL (reference sequence). The V end was cut by 5 bases, the J end by 3 bases, with 10 bases between. The CDR3 totals 14 residues. Written as DNA, the CDR3 is TGTGCCAGCAGCTCCAGGGGTTACACCGGGGAGCTGTTTTTT. It translates to CASSSRGYTGELFF.

This chain joins TRBV19 and TRBJ2-5; 7 bases agree with TRBD1. The CDR3 has 13 residues. Trimming at V came to 6 bases and at J to 1 base, leaving 2 bases not matched to a gene. The V gene's germline CDR1 is LNHDA and CDR2 SQIVND (reference sequence). The CDR3 sequence: CASSPGGQETQYF. CDR3 nucleotide sequence: TGTGCCAGTAGCCCAGGGGGCCAAGAGACCCAGTACTTC.

There are a few counts of this clone. V gene TRBV6-4 combines with J gene TRBJ2-1; TRBD2 agrees at 9 bases. Germline V gives CDR1 MRHNA, CDR2 SNTAGT. The CDR3 runs to 15 residues. After removal of 3 bases from V and 9 bases from J, the junction contained 9 bases not matched to a gene. The CDR3 DNA is TGTGCCAGCAGTGAGGCGGGAGGGCTGTCCAGTGAGCAGTTCTTC. Translation gives CASSEAGGLSSEQFF.

This clone was found once. This chain joins TRBV2 and TRBJ1-2; D ambiguous. V dropped 9 bases and J dropped 3 bases, with 14 bases sitting between them. Germline V CDR1 and CDR2: SNHLY, FYNNEI. The CDR3 runs to 13 residues. The CDR3 region is CASAERADYGYTF. In DNA form, the CDR3 reads TGTGCCAGTGCTGAGAGGGCGGACTATGGCTACACCTTC.

V is TRBV5-1 and J is TRBJ2-5; the match to TRBD2 covers 14 bases. The CDR3 loop spans 16 amino acids. J lost 4 bases, V lost 0 bases, and 2 bases had no gene match. Per germline, CDR1 SGHRS and CDR2 YFSETQ. CDR3 sequence: CASSLGGLAGGETQYF. The CDR3 nucleotides are TGCGCCAGCAGCTTGGGAGGACTAGCGGGGGGAGAGACCCAGTACTTC.

The rearrangement uses TRBV15 and TRBJ2-7, with D tentatively TRBD1 or TRBD2 (6 bases each). The germline V gene has CDR1 LNHNV and CDR2 YYDKDF (reference sequence). The ends were cut back, 0 bases at V and 4 bases at J, with 13 bases in the middle. This CDR3 has 15 amino acids. CDR3 sequence reads: CATSREGGFTYEQYF. CDR3 DNA sequence: TGTGCCACCAGCAGAGAGGGGGGCTTTACGTACGAGCAGTACTTC.

The chain joins TRBV18 to TRBJ1-2; possible D gene TRBD1, 6 bases. V was cut by 3 bases and J by 1 base, with 6 bases left in between. CDR3 size: 13 residues. The V gene's germline CDR1 is KGHSH and CDR2 LQKENI. CDR3 in DNA: TGTGCCAGCTCACCGGACAGTAACTATGGCTACACCTTC. This gives the protein CASSPDSNYGYTF.

Concerning this clone itself: Sequence at one end of the junction differs from germline and may be a read error. The CDR3: CASSIAGLSNTEAFF. The DNA of the CDR3 is TGTGCCAGCAGCATAGCAGGGTTATCGAACACTGAAGCTTTCTTT. The V and J genes are TRBV7-2 and TRBJ1-1, with a weak D call TRBD1 (5 bases). The CDR3 is made up of 15 amino acids. From germline, CDR1 is SGHTA and CDR2 FQGNSA.

This sequence joins TRBV7-8 and TRBJ1-2, with D hard to call. This CDR3 spans 12 amino acids. V lost 0 bases, J lost 2 bases, and 1 base lay in between. The germline V gene encodes CDR1 SGHVS and CDR2 FQNEAQ. The CDR3 sequence: CASSLANYGYTF. The CDR3 DNA reads as TGTGCCAGCAGCTTAGCCAACTATGGCTACACCTTC.

The J gene is TRBJ1-5, the V gene TRBV5-1, with a weak D call TRBD1 (5 bases). The CDR3 has 13 residues. Trimming removed 1 base at V and 7 bases at J, with 9 bases between. Germline V gives CDR1 SGHRS, CDR2 YFSETQ. CDR3 bases: TGCGCCAGCAGCTTGTCAGGGATCCAGCCCCAGCATTTT. It yields the protein CASSLSGIQPQHF.

The CDR3 DNA is TGTGCCAGCAGTCCCACTGAACAGGTTCTCCAGCATTTT. Protein sequence: CASSPTEQVLQHF. The chain recombines TRBV6-5 with TRBJ1-5, with D possibly being TRBD1 (5 bases). The CDR3 totals 13 residues. Per germline, CDR1 MNHEY and CDR2 SVGAGI. V lost 5 bases to trimming and J lost 12 bases, with 17 bases between them.

The V and J genes are TRBV2 and TRBJ1-4; TRBD1 aligns across 12 bases. The V gene's germline CDR1 is SNHLY and CDR2 FYNNEI. V trimming: 8 bases; J trimming: 8 bases; junction bases outside the gene matches: 9. This CDR3 region has 15 residues. The CDR3 spells CASQGTGGAREKLFF. The CDR3 nucleotides read TGTGCCAGCCAGGGGACAGGGGGCGCGAGAGAAAAACTGTTTTTT.

This clone was observed a few times. The chain couples TRBV5-1 to TRBJ2-7, with D unresolved. CDR1 SGHRS and CDR2 YFSETQ come from the germline V gene. CDR3 length equals 14 residues. Trimming shortened V by 4 bases and J by 1 base, and 12 bases separated the two germline ends. The CDR3 DNA is TGCGCCAGCAGCCCCTTTTTAGCATCCTACGAGCAGTACTTC. Its translation: CASSPFLASYEQYF.

The chain joins TRBV2 to TRBJ2-4; D uncertain. Deletions cut 3 bases from V and 5 bases from J, with 5 bases between. CDR3 length equals 12 residues. Germline values: CDR1 SNHLY, CDR2 FYNNEI. The CDR3: CASSDRQNIQYF. CDR3 nucleotides: TGTGCCAGCAGTGACCGACAAAACATTCAGTACTTC.

The chain has TRBV15 and TRBJ2-1; 10 bases line up with TRBD2. V shed 6 bases, J shed 4 bases, and the junction held 3 bases outside the gene matches. Germline loops: CDR1 LNHNV, CDR2 YYDKDF (reference sequence). There are 14 residues in the CDR3. The CDR3 spells CATRLAGSYNEQFF. The DNA for the CDR3 is TGTGCCACCAGACTAGCGGGGAGTTACAATGAGCAGTTCTTC.

The table lists this clone with a count of one. This chain connects TRBV6-5 to TRBJ1-5, with 9 bases lining up with TRBD1. The germline gives CDR1 MNHEY, CDR2 SVGAGI. The CDR3 loop spans 15 amino acids. J gave up 5 bases and V 6 bases, and 8 bases lay outside the gene matches. The CDR3 DNA is TGTGCCAGCAGCCACAGGGGGCGCTTGGATCAGCCCCAGCATTTT. The encoded protein is CASSHRGRLDQPQHF.

The chain recombines TRBV30 with TRBJ2-5; the D gene is possibly TRBD2 (5 bases). There are 14 residues in the CDR3. Trimming shortened V by 5 bases and J by 4 bases, and 17 bases separated the two germline ends. Germline V gene lookup returns CDR1 GTSNPN and CDR2 SVGIG (reference sequence). CDR3 loop: CAWAPAGFTETQYF. CDR3 nucleotides: TGTGCCTGGGCCCCGGCGGGCTTTACAGAGACCCAGTACTTC.

The chain combines TRBV10-3 with TRBJ1-4, with D tentatively TRBD1 (5 bases). V was trimmed by 0 bases and J by 10 bases, leaving 12 bases between them. Germline V CDR1 and CDR2: ENHRY, SYGVKD. The CDR3 is 14 amino acids. In DNA form, the CDR3 reads TGTGCCATCAGTGAGTCACGGGGCGGGGGAAAACTGTTTTTT. Translation gives CAISESRGGGKLFF.

This clone was found a few times. The chain joins TRBV10-2 to TRBJ1-6; the D gene is possibly TRBD1 (5 bases). Per germline, CDR1 WSHSY and CDR2 SAAADI. There are 16 residues in the CDR3. Trimming left V 0 bases short and J 9 bases short, with 15 bases between. CDR3 sequence reads: CASSESGQGGGSPLHF. In nucleotides, the CDR3 is TGCGCCAGCAGTGAGTCTGGGCAGGGAGGAGGTTCACCCCTCCACTTT.

The chain joins TRBV27 to TRBJ2-7, with TRBD2 matching over 13 bases. J gave up 2 bases and V 7 bases, and 11 bases lay outside the gene matches. Per germline, CDR1 MNHEY and CDR2 SMNVEV (reference sequence). This CDR3 has 17 residues. For the CDR3, the DNA is TGTGCCAGCAATGACTTTCCCGGGACTAGCGGGACCTACGAGCAGTACTTC. Translation: CASNDFPGTSGTYEQYF.